This T cell receptor (beta chain) appears in the sequencing data of a study of T cell repertoires in cytomegalovirus infection. Study at large: Public TCR beta signatures marked donors with CMV infection and the matching HLA.

The CDR3 runs 14 residues. Germline lookup yields CDR1 SGHRS and CDR2 YFSETQ. Trimming removed 5 bases from V and 1 base from J, with 12 bases in between. Details on this clonotype: As yet, its antigen is unknown.

TCRdb passed the reads through MiXCR, listing each CDR3 protein once. This table has some 700,000 distinct CDR3 sequences, roughly 30% appearing once. The source of this sequence is a human donor in good health (CMV status not recorded). Some clones in this sample may be carry-over from other donors' samples. The chain is built from TRBV5-1 and TRBJ1-1; D is perhaps TRBD1 (6 bases). Sequences were derived from cultured PBMCs, sampled from culture after CMV antigen stimulation. The CDR3 here is CASRRGGQNTEAFF. Written as DNA, the CDR3 is TGCGCCAGCAGACGGGGGGGGCAGAACACTGAAGCTTTCTTT.